Described below is a single T cell receptor beta chain sequence and its context. Its antigen is currently unknown. The study sampled blood at baseline, cycle 4 day 1, and cycle 7 day 1. This specimen comes from a study of OX40 agonist ivuxolimab in advanced cancers. Whole-study findings and limits: Expanded clones tended on average to be more numerous among CD8+ T cells than CD4+. The specificity for antigen of the expanded peripheral T cells was not determined. Low levels of normalized T-cell clonal expansion also appeared in some nonresponders.

Profiling relied on immunoSEQ multiplex PCR, and the TCRdb table lists in-frame clones only, not all of them. The sample yields around 40,000 clones, more than 70% seen once. The input for sequencing was CD4+ or CD8+ T cells sorted from blood, taken in a trial of the OX40 agonist ivuxolimab. This clonotype originated in an adult with an advanced solid tumor such as melanoma, head and neck, liver or kidney cancer.

For the CDR3, the DNA is TGTGCCAGCAGCCCATCCGACTACTCCTACAATGAGCAGTTCTTC. It yields the protein CASSPSDYSYNEQFF. This chain links TRBV28 with TRBJ2-1, with D tentatively TRBD2 (5 bases). The CDR3 length is 15 residues. V was pared by 6 bases and J by 0 bases, with 12 bases between. The germline CDR1 and CDR2 sequences are MDHEN and SYDVKM. Full variable domain (outside the CDR3, taken from reference TRBV28 and TRBJ2-1): DVKVTQSSRYLVKRTGEKVFLECVQDMDHENMFWYRQDPGLGLRLIYFSYDVKMKEKGDIPEGYSVSREKKERFSLILESASTNQTSMYLCASSPSDYSYNEQFFGPGTRLTVL.